This T cell receptor beta chain was documented in a study of blood T cell repertoires in COVID-19. Study in general: COVID-19 samples from acute and convalescent phases originated in the United States, Italy and Spain. The cDNA or gDNA used as material had been derived from T cells, B-cell-depleted T cells, or PBMCs.

Germline CDR1 reads MNHNY; CDR2 reads SVGAGI (reference sequence). The CDR3 covers 16 residues. V shed 0 bases and J 2 bases; nucleotides not matched to a gene: 3. Sequencing used immunoSEQ multiplex PCR; TCRdb keeps in-frame clones, though not all of them. The profile covers around 130,000 clones, with around 87% appearing a single time and around 30% taken by the ten largest. The V gene is TRBV6-6, the J gene TRBJ2-2; TRBD2 agrees at 7 bases. Sequencing input: peripheral blood. The TCR comes from a man between 70 and 80 years old with active or convalescent COVID-19. CDR3 protein: CASSYSGGGNTGELFF. In DNA, the CDR3 is TGTGCCAGCAGTTACTCTGGCGGGGGTAACACCGGGGAGCTGTTTTTT.